A single sample is the source of the 8 T cell receptor beta chains below, sequenced in a study of blood T cell repertoires in COVID-19. Sequenced by immunoSEQ multiplex PCR; TCRdb stores in-frame clones only, minus some. Among under 150,000 clones, over 85% were seen once, and the ten largest hold 3.5% to 5.5%. The sequencing sample was made of peripheral blood. The receptor set was obtained from a man in his 60s with COVID-19, enrolled during active disease.

The rearrangement joins TRBV5-1 to TRBJ2-1, with TRBD1 matching 8 bases. J gave up 0 bases and V 4 bases, and 3 bases lay outside the gene matches. This CDR3 spans 15 amino acids. The germline CDR1 and CDR2 sequences are SGHRS and YFSETQ. CDR3 sequence: CASSPQGGSYNEQFF. DNA of the CDR3: TGCGCCAGCAGCCCACAGGGGGGCTCCTACAATGAGCAGTTCTTC.

The chain joins TRBV2 to TRBJ2-3, with 7 bases fitting TRBD2. V shed 4 bases, J shed 3 bases, and the junction held 10 bases outside the gene matches. CDR3 size: 16 residues. Germline-derived CDR1 and CDR2 are SNHLY and FYNNEI. The CDR3 DNA reads as TGTGCCAGCAGTGCCCATGGGAGCGGGGTAACAGATACGCAGTATTTT. Its translation is CASSAHGSGVTDTQYF.

This chain uses TRBV19 with TRBJ1-2; TRBD1 aligns across 8 bases. This CDR3 is 13 amino acids long. The V and J ends lost 8 bases and 5 bases, in that order; junction bases with no gene match: 7. CDR1 and CDR2 (germline): LNHDA, SQIVND (reference sequence). The CDR3 coding sequence is TGTGCCAGTCACCAGACAGGGGTTTATGGCTACACCTTC. Amino acid sequence: CASHQTGVYGYTF.

This clone was counted once. This chain uses TRBV6-6 with TRBJ2-3; TRBD2 aligns across 8 bases. In germline, CDR1 is MNHNY, CDR2 SVGAGI (reference sequence). Trimming at V came to 5 bases and at J to 3 bases, leaving 16 bases not matched to a gene. The CDR3 covers 18 residues. CDR3 nucleotide sequence: TGTGCCAGCAGTCCCCCGGAGGGGAGACGGGAGGGTACAGATACGCAGTATTTT. Translating gives CASSPPEGRREGTDTQYF.

This rearrangement joins TRBV12-2 to TRBJ2-2; TRBD2, the D gene given by the table, was not confirmed from the DNA. TRBV12-2 is an annotated pseudogene. CDR3 size: 16 residues. The CDR3 sequence: CASRLVWLAYTGELFF. The DNA for the CDR3 is TGTGCAAGTCGCTTAGTTTGGCTAGCATACACCGGGGAGCTGTTTTTT.

This chain connects TRBV9 to TRBJ1-1; tentatively, D is TRBD1 (5 bases). Germline lookup yields CDR1 SGDLS and CDR2 YYNGEE. The CDR3 is made up of 15 amino acids. The V end lost 0 bases, the J end lost 0 bases, and 9 bases lay between the germline ends. CDR3 sequence (DNA): TGTGCCAGCAGCGTAGCAGGGCCCATGAACACTGAAGCTTTCTTT. Its protein product is CASSVAGPMNTEAFF.

The chain uses TRBV5-4 and TRBJ2-3, with D maybe TRBD1 (5 bases). Germline CDR1 is SGHNT and CDR2 is YYREEE (reference sequence). The CDR3 covers 14 residues. V was shortened by 4 bases and J by 4 bases, with 13 bases between the two germline ends. CDR3 residues: CASSPELGADTQYF. CDR3 DNA sequence: TGTGCCAGCAGCCCAGAGTTAGGGGCAGATACGCAGTATTTT.

This sequence joins TRBV12-3 or TRBV12-4 and TRBJ1-1; D gene ambiguous. Trimming stripped 6 bases from V and 8 bases from J, with 16 bases between. There are 13 residues in the CDR3. The CDR3 sequence is CASSRRTPSEAFF. DNA for the CDR3: TGTGCCAGCAGCCGGAGGACCCCGTCAGAAGCTTTCTTT.